This T cell receptor (beta chain) appears in the sequencing data of a study of T cells in localized non-small cell lung cancer. Of note for this clone: Its target is not known.

Data came from immunoSEQ multiplex PCR; TCRdb stores just in-frame clones and leaves some out. The table includes about 35,000 clones, more than 85% detected once. General study points: Appearances in adjacent lung were noted for a median around 55 of the top 100 tumor clones. It remains possible that heterogeneity exists, since only one tumor region was sequenced. Higher blood T cell density tracked longer overall survival. Adjacent uninvolved lung had the highest clonality, suggesting focused antigen responses.

Germline V lookup: CDR1 SQVTM, CDR2 ANQGSEA. CDR3 size: 16 residues. The junction had 14 bases not matched to a gene; V was cut back by 3 bases and J by 4 bases. The origin of this receptor is a female donor at least 60 years old with stage II lung adenocarcinoma. The rearrangement links TRBV29-1 to TRBJ2-5; the match to TRBD2 covers 7 bases. This specimen consisted of peripheral blood mononuclear cells, obtained before any cancer treatment. CDR3 sequence reads: CSVDLPGSGIGETQYF. Here the CDR3 DNA reads TGCAGCGTTGACCTCCCCGGGAGCGGGATAGGAGAGACCCAGTACTTC.